Described below is a single TCR beta chain sequence and its context. Its antigen has not been determined. No much larger clone is present one base from it, and per-base qualities are unavailable. This entry belongs to a study of CD8 T cells in ankylosing spondylitis (dated by TCRdb to the late 2010s). For the wider study: To find TCR variants linked to disease, the study profiled T cell receptor beta repertoires in ankylosing spondylitis patients and healthy donors. Peripheral blood was sampled, and synovial fluid was also collected from ankylosing spondylitis patients. The full study cohort was made up of over 20 ankylosing spondylitis patients and more than 90 healthy donors.

Sequenced on an Illumina HiSeq 2500. TCR beta libraries were prepared by quantitative 5'-RACE with molecular barcodes. In the paper's pipeline: A new computational method, built on a probabilistic model of VDJ rearrangement, was used to identify disease-linked TCR variants. The public reads were reanalyzed by TCRdb: fastp trimming at Q25, MiXCR alignment, in-frame beta chains only. CDR3 protein duplicates are merged, each entry listing the most common genes and DNA. The V and J calls come from TCRdb's annotation, not from the publication. The sample profile shows a few hundred thousand distinct CDR3 sequences; 12% of them were found once. The ten largest clones represent around 7% of the sample. The CDR3 has 15 amino acids, counting the end cysteine and phenylalanine. Only the CDR3 portion is preserved as DNA: 45 bases, with reading frame beginning at the first base. V has 8 bases trimmed and J has 3 bases trimmed; junction bases matching no gene number 9. The germline V gene specifies SGHTA as CDR1 and FQGNSA as CDR2.

What the research found in general, with its limitations: A TCR beta motif of about eight highly homologous amino acid variants appeared characteristic of blood from ankylosing spondylitis patients. Some TCR beta motif variants had previously been reported in synovial fluid and blood of reactive arthritis patients, which suggested common disease-initiation mechanisms. The disease-linked clones were reported as significantly enriched in matched synovial fluid samples from ankylosing spondylitis patients. The disease-linked clones showed a CD8+ phenotype and occurred at relatively low frequencies in peripheral blood.

Material for sequencing was blood, either unsorted or a sorted T cell fraction (not recorded which). Rearrangement joined TRBV7-2 to TRBJ2-7; TRBD2 matches 11 bases in the middle. The receptor was derived from a male donor with ankylosing spondylitis. The CDR3 sequence is CASHHTTSGNYEQYF. The DNA reads TGTGCCAGCCACCACACGACTAGCGGGAACTACGAGCAGTACTTC.